The source of this TCR beta chain is a study of blood T cell repertoires in COVID-19. In the study overall: Acute-phase and convalescent COVID-19 samples originated in the United States, Italy and Spain.

Repertoires were generated with immunoSEQ multiplex PCR, while TCRdb's copy carries only in-frame clones and drops some. The sample includes more than 300,000 clones, roughly 86% of them seen just once. Germline CDR1 KGHSH, CDR2 LQKENI. Trimming took 0 bases from V and 3 from J, leaving 12 bases between them. The CDR3 is 15 amino acids. The chain employs TRBV18 and TRBJ2-7; weak D call: TRBD1 (5 bases). Sequences were obtained from peripheral blood. This receptor was taken from a woman aged 25 to 39 with COVID-19, enrolled during active disease. The CDR3 protein is CASSPPLGPRYEQYF. DNA for the CDR3: TGTGCCAGCTCACCACCCTTGGGGCCTCGCTACGAGCAGTACTTC.